This T cell receptor beta chain stems from a study of T cell responses to AZD1222 COVID-19 vaccine. Study results and caveats: Following two doses of AZD1222, Spike-specific TCR breadth and depth rose.

The CDR3 has 14 amino acids. With 4 bases removed from V and 7 bases from J, the gap between germline ends came to 14 bases. Germline V gene sequence: CDR1 SGHAT, CDR2 FQNNGV. Concerning this clone: The antigen is not known.

Produced via immunoSEQ multiplex PCR; TCRdb's table is partial and in-frame only. The repertoire holds 200,000 or so clones, with almost 90% as singletons. The sequence came from an adult in good health. The chain recombines TRBV11-2 with TRBJ2-1; D might be TRBD2 (6 bases). The material sequenced was peripheral blood, taken on day 0 of AZD1222 vaccination. DNA for the CDR3: TGTGCCAGCAGCTCGGGACTCCTATTGAATGAGCAGTTCTTC. Its translation: CASSSGLLLNEQFF.